This passage covers 17 T cell receptor beta chains from one sample sequenced in a study of a mutant IDH1 vaccine in newly diagnosed glioma. Their specific antigens are unknown. Regarding time point: week 5, during vaccination. Topical imiquimod accompanied each vaccine dose, which consisted of 300 ug of mutant IDH1 20-mer peptide. Sequenced by immunoSEQ multiplex PCR; TCRdb stores in-frame clones only, minus some. The data show approximately 40,000 clones, about four fifths seen once. This sample comprised PBMCs, obtained from a glioma patient whose treatment included an IDH1 peptide vaccine. Source of these receptors: a man between 40 and 49 years old with glioma.

This CDR3 reads CASTGGAYEQYF. DNA of the CDR3: TGTGCCAGCACCGGAGGAGCCTACGAGCAGTACTTC. V usage is TRBV6-5 and J usage is TRBJ2-7; weak D call: TRBD2 (5 bases). The CDR3 extends over 12 amino acids. Germline CDR1 is MNHEY and CDR2 is SVGAGI. Between the trimmed V and J ends, which lost 7 bases and 2 bases, there was a span of 9 bases.

The rearrangement uses TRBV18 and TRBJ2-5; no reliable D call. The CDR3 runs to 16 residues. Trimming pared 2 bases from V and 5 bases from J, leaving 18 bases between. The germline V gene has CDR1 KGHSH and CDR2 LQKENI. The CDR3 nucleotides are TGTGCCAGCTCACCAGGGTTGAGTGGGTACGGTGAGACCCAGTACTTC. Translating gives CASSPGLSGYGETQYF.

This sequence joins TRBV18 and TRBJ2-7; no firm D call. Germline CDR1 reads KGHSH; CDR2 reads LQKENI. The CDR3 spans 12 residues. Trimming took 8 bases from V and 0 from J, leaving 8 bases between them. The CDR3 reads CASTASSYEQYF. The CDR3 DNA follows: TGTGCCAGCACGGCGAGCTCCTACGAGCAGTACTTC.

In this sample, this clone turned up a few times. The chain employs TRBV30 and TRBJ1-6; 8 nucleotides align to TRBD1. V was pared by 4 bases and J by 7 bases, with 6 bases of the junction left unmatched. The V gene's germline CDR1 is GTSNPN and CDR2 SVGIG (reference sequence). The CDR3 extends over 14 amino acids. The CDR3 nucleotides are TGTGCCTGGAACATAGACAGGGGAAATTCACCCCTCCACTTT. Its protein product is CAWNIDRGNSPLHF.

This rearrangement joins TRBV19 to TRBJ2-2; TRBD1 might be the D (5 bases). The V end was cut by 9 bases, the J end by 2 bases, with 19 bases between. This CDR3 spans 16 amino acids. Germline V CDR1 and CDR2: LNHDA, SQIVND (reference sequence). CDR3 nucleotide sequence: TGTGCCAGCAGCCCCTCCCGCAGGGCTAACACCGGGGAGCTGTTTTTT. It translates to CASSPSRRANTGELFF.

There are a few counts of this clone. The CDR3 DNA reads as TGTGCCAGCAGTGAAGCGCGGGACTCCGGGGGCAGGGATGAGCAGTTCTTC. It yields the protein CASSEARDSGGRDEQFF. The rearrangement joins TRBV2 to TRBJ2-1; either TRBD1 or TRBD2 may fit D (6 bases each). The CDR3 has 17 amino acids. Between the trimmed V and J ends, which lost 0 bases and 8 bases, there was a span of 20 bases. The germline V gene encodes CDR1 SNHLY and CDR2 FYNNEI.

A few counts support this clone. The V call is TRBV27, the J call TRBJ2-7; D is undetermined. Germline CDR1 and CDR2: MNHEY and SMNVEV (reference sequence). The CDR3 has 13 residues. The germline V and J ends were trimmed by 3 bases and 1 base, with 7 bases remaining between them. The DNA of the CDR3 is TGTGCCAGCAGTTTCGCGGAATCCTACGAGCAGTACTTC. Translated: CASSFAESYEQYF.

This chain links TRBV5-6 with TRBJ2-3; TRBD2 aligns across 7 bases. The CDR3 contains 14 residues. Trimming cost V 4 bases and J 6 bases; bases outside gene matches: 8. Germline V gene sequence: CDR1 SGHDT, CDR2 YYEEEE. CDR3 sequence: CASSQSSGGDTQYF. As DNA, the CDR3 is TGTGCCAGCAGCCAGTCTAGCGGCGGGGATACGCAGTATTTT.

The gene calls are TRBV11-3 and TRBJ2-1; perhaps TRBD1 as D (6 bases). CDR1 is SGHNT, CDR2 YENEEA, per germline. CDR3 length equals 15 residues. V was cut by 1 base and J by 3 bases, with 10 bases left in between. CDR3 in amino acids: CASSLGGQDYNEQFF. The CDR3 DNA follows: TGTGCCAGCAGCTTAGGGGGACAAGACTACAATGAGCAGTTCTTC.

V is TRBV10-3 and J is TRBJ1-1; TRBD1 might be the D (5 bases). V dropped 4 bases and J dropped 4 bases, with 13 bases sitting between them. CDR1 ENHRY and CDR2 SYGVKD come from the germline V gene. CDR3 length: 14 residues. CDR3 bases: TGTGCCATCAGTGTCGGGGGGGATGGCACTGAAGCTTTCTTT. It translates to CAISVGGDGTEAFF.

This chain uses TRBV2 with TRBJ2-5; no firm D call. With 7 bases removed from V and 1 base from J, the gap between germline ends came to 10 bases. This CDR3 has 13 amino acids. The germline gives CDR1 SNHLY, CDR2 FYNNEI. The CDR3 protein is CASNPPFQETQYF. CDR3 nucleotide sequence: TGTGCCAGCAATCCCCCGTTCCAAGAGACCCAGTACTTC.

As concerns this clone: The sample carries other DNA sequences with the same CDR3. The chain links TRBV6-4 to TRBJ2-3, with 10 bases lining up with TRBD2. With V trimmed by 3 bases and J by 3 bases, 3 bases remained unmatched. Germline-derived CDR1 and CDR2 are MRHNA and SNTAGT. The CDR3 covers 15 residues. CDR3 DNA: TGTGCCAGCAGTGAGAGCGGGGGGGCTACAGATACGCAGTATTTT. Amino acid sequence: CASSESGGATDTQYF.

The CDR3 bases are TGTGCCAGCAGCTTAGTGCAGGGGTCCGGCAATGAGCAGTTCTTC. Its translation is CASSLVQGSGNEQFF. The chain joins TRBV7-8 to TRBJ2-1; tentative D call: TRBD1 (6 bases). CDR1 SGHVS and CDR2 FQNEAQ come from the germline V gene. The ends were cut back, 1 base at V and 6 bases at J, with 13 bases in the middle. The CDR3 is 15 residues long.

The chain has TRBV5-8 and TRBJ1-4; D is possibly TRBD1 (5 bases). Trimming cost V 4 bases and J 3 bases, with 13 bases left between them. Germline V gene sequence: CDR1 SGHTS, CDR2 YDEGEE. The CDR3 is 15 amino acids. The CDR3 coding sequence is TGTGCCAGCAGCACTTTGGGGGTATCTAATGAAAAACTGTTTTTT. Translation gives CASSTLGVSNEKLFF.

The gene calls are TRBV18 and TRBJ2-5; the D gene could be TRBD1 or TRBD2 (5 bases each). Germline CDR1 reads KGHSH; CDR2 reads LQKENI. V lost 1 base, J lost 1 base, and 7 bases lay in between. This CDR3 is built from 14 residues. The CDR3 DNA sequence: TGTGCCAGCTCACCACAGGGGAGCCAAGAGACCCAGTACTTC. This translates into CASSPQGSQETQYF.

Details on this clone: Germline and junction disagree at one end, which may indicate a read error. The J gene is TRBJ2-2, the V gene TRBV4-2; D is possibly TRBD2 (6 bases). CDR3 size: 15 residues. Germline V gene sequence: CDR1 LGHNA, CDR2 YNFKEQ. The chain's CDR3 is CASSQEEGSTGELFF. The CDR3, as DNA: TGTGCAAGCAGCCAAGAGGAGGGAAGCACCGGGGAGCTGTTTTTT.

The chain uses TRBV30 and TRBJ2-2, with D unresolved. The CDR3 sequence is 16 residues long. Deletions cut 2 bases from V and 1 base from J, with 14 bases between. Germline CDR1 GTSNPN, CDR2 SVGIG (reference sequence). CDR3 DNA: TGTGCCTGGAGTCGTGATCGGGCAGGGAACACCGGGGAGCTGTTTTTT. This encodes CAWSRDRAGNTGELFF. Full variable domain (rest looked up from reference TRBV30 and TRBJ2-2): SQTIHQWPATLVQPVGSPLSLECTVEGTSNPNLYWYRQAAGRGLQLLFYSVGIGQISSEVPQNLSASRPQDRQFILSSKKLLLSDSGFYLCAWSRDRAGNTGELFFGEGSRLTVL.